This T cell receptor beta chain emerged from a study of cytomegalovirus exposure and HLA in healthy donors. Both 60 Vbeta primers and 13 Jbeta primers went into the PCR. Using immunoSEQ multiplex PCR, the repertoire was profiled, and TCRdb retains in-frame clones only, with some absent. The sample lists 150,000 to 200,000 clones, 80% to 85% seen once, with 1.5% to 2% in the top ten. This clone was counted once. The antigen is undetermined. The CDR3 length is 16 residues. Looked up from germline, CDR1 is SEHNR and CDR2 is FQNEAQ (reference sequence). Unmatched junction bases numbered 17, after V lost 5 bases and J lost 10 bases. General study results and limits: It was reported that TCR beta sequences correctly inferred the HLA-A and HLA-B alleles for most subjects.

This sequence originates from a human donor in good health. Sequencing was carried out using PBMCs. This rearrangement joins TRBV7-9 to TRBJ2-1; 7 nucleotides align to TRBD1. This CDR3 is CASSPSPLQGTGEQFF. In nucleotides, the CDR3 is TGTGCCAGCAGCCCTTCCCCACTACAGGGGACGGGAGAGCAGTTCTTC.